This T cell receptor beta chain was identified in a study of blood T cell repertoires in COVID-19. Assignment of participants to cohorts was predicated upon participant-reported clinical history. Trimming took off 3 bases at V and 4 bases at J, with 10 bases between the two ends. Germline V lookup: CDR1 SEHNR, CDR2 FQNEAQ (reference sequence). The CDR3 has 14 amino acids. How the authors handled the data: By means of reference gene primer amplification, nucleated cell counts were estimated. Some clones are missing from TCRdb's copy, which holds only in-frame ones; the method was immunoSEQ multiplex PCR. That table gives V, J and clone size, and the DNA gave D and trimming. Of hundreds of thousands of clones in the sample, around 90% are singletons; the top ten hold 1.7%.

V gene TRBV7-9 combines with J gene TRBJ2-1, with TRBD2 as a possible D gene (5 bases). The sample comprised PBMCs or T cells enriched from blood (not recorded which). This TCR was recovered from a woman aged 18-29 years with acute COVID-19. The CDR3 region is CASSLISVYNEQFF. For the CDR3, the DNA is TGTGCCAGCAGCTTGATTAGCGTTTACAATGAGCAGTTCTTC.